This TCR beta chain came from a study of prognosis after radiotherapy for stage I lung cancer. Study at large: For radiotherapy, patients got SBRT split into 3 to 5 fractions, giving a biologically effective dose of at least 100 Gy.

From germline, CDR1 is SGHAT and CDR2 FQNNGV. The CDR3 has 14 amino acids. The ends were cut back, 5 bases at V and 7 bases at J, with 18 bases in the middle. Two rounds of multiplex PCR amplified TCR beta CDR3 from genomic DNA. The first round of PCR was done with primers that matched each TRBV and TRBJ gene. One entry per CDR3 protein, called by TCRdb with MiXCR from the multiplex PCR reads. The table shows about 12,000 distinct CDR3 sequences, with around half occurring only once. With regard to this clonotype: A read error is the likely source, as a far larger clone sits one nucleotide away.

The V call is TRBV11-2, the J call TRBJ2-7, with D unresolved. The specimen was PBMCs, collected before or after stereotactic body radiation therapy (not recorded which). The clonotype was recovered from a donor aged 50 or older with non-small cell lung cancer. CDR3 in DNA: TGTGCCAGCAGCCCGTCTTACACCAACAATGAGCAGTACTTC. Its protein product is CASSPSYTNNEQYF.